Below, 20 T cell receptor beta chains from the same sample are listed, as sequenced in a study of cytomegalovirus exposure and HLA in healthy donors. It was with 60 Vbeta and 13 Jbeta primers that the PCR ran. This table comes from immunoSEQ multiplex PCR, and its TCRdb copy is limited to in-frame clones, with some not included. Among 70,000 to 80,000 clones listed, around 80% were seen once. The sample comprised PBMCs. The receptors derive from a man aged 18 to 30 in good health and CMV-seronegative.

V and J are TRBV28 and TRBJ2-1; 9 bases match TRBD2. CDR3 length equals 14 residues. V lost 6 bases, J lost 6 bases, and 6 bases stayed unmatched. In germline, CDR1 is MDHEN, CDR2 SYDVKM. CDR3 sequence: CASRGLAGVNEQFF. The DNA for the CDR3 is TGTGCCAGCAGGGGACTAGCAGGGGTCAATGAGCAGTTCTTC. Combining the CDR3 with reference TRBV28 and TRBJ2-1 gives the whole variable domain DVKVTQSSRYLVKRTGEKVFLECVQDMDHENMFWYRQDPGLGLRLIYFSYDVKMKEKGDIPEGYSVSREKKERFSLILESASTNQTSMYLCASRGLAGVNEQFFGPGTRLTVL.

The chain carries TRBV27 and TRBJ1-1; D not certain. Deletions cut 5 bases from V and 1 base from J, with 17 bases between. The CDR3 consists of 16 residues. From germline, CDR1 is MNHEY and CDR2 SMNVEV (reference sequence). The CDR3 loop reads CASSPRGRLTNTEAFF. CDR3 DNA: TGTGCCAGCAGTCCCAGAGGCAGATTAACGAACACTGAAGCTTTCTTT.

The V gene is TRBV4-3, the J gene TRBJ2-3; the match to TRBD1 covers 10 bases. The CDR3 totals 16 residues. Germline CDR1 and CDR2: LGHNA and YSLEER. V trimming: 0 bases; J trimming: 6 bases; junction bases outside the gene matches: 6. CDR3 nucleotides: TGCGCCAGCAGCCAAGATCGGGACAGGGGTTACGATACGCAGTATTTT. Amino acids: CASSQDRDRGYDTQYF.

This sequence joins TRBV12-5 and TRBJ1-2; 11 bases are a match to TRBD1. The CDR3 extends over 15 amino acids. Germline trimming cut 5 bases from V and 3 bases from J; bases unmatched to any gene: 5. The germline V gene has CDR1 LGHNT and CDR2 FRNRAP. Here the CDR3 DNA reads TGTGCTAGTGGTCCCGGGGACAGGGGGGACTATGGCTACACCTTC. This gives the protein CASGPGDRGDYGYTF.

The V gene is TRBV6-4, the J gene TRBJ2-3; D remains unclear. Trimming took off 10 bases at V and 0 bases at J, with 17 bases between the two ends. Germline assignment: CDR1 MRHNA and CDR2 SNTAGT. CDR3 size: 15 residues. As DNA, the CDR3 is TGTGCCACCTTCTCCCGTCTACTTAGCACAGATACGCAGTATTTT. This sequence encodes CATFSRLLSTDTQYF.

This rearrangement joins TRBV6-5 to TRBJ1-1; D is possibly TRBD1 (5 bases). CDR1 is MNHEY, CDR2 SVGAGI, per germline. Trimming removed 5 bases from V and 11 bases from J, with 18 bases in between. The CDR3 length is 13 residues. The DNA for the CDR3 is TGTGCCAGCAGTCCCGCCTTTACAGGTTTCGCTTTCTTT. It specifies CASSPAFTGFAFF.

The chain uses TRBV25-1 and TRBJ1-4, with 7 bases aligning to TRBD1. J lost 3 bases, V lost 6 bases, and 13 bases had no gene match. Looked up from germline, CDR1 is MGHDK and CDR2 is SYGVNS. This CDR3 comprises 17 residues. CDR3 DNA sequence: TGTGCCAGCAGCCCAACCCTCCGGGGACAGTCTAATGAAAAACTGTTTTTT. It encodes CASSPTLRGQSNEKLFF.

The chain combines TRBV7-6 with TRBJ1-4; D is possibly TRBD1 (5 bases). Germline CDR1 SGHVS, CDR2 FNYEAQ. The CDR3 has 15 residues. Trimming shortened V by 6 bases and J by 3 bases, and 14 bases separated the two germline ends. The CDR3 DNA follows: TGTGCCAGCAGGAACCTAGGGGAGGCTAATGAAAAACTGTTTTTT. This translates into CASRNLGEANEKLFF.

As concerns this clone: The junction and the germline gene differ at one end; a read error may be behind it. The chain couples TRBV7-9 to TRBJ1-6; possibly TRBD1 for D (6 bases). This CDR3 has 16 residues. Germline loops: CDR1 SEHNR, CDR2 FQNEAQ (reference sequence). The CDR3, as DNA: TGTTCCAGCAGCCGAAACTCAGGGGTCTATAATTCACCCCTCCACTTT. Translated, it gives CSSSRNSGVYNSPLHF.

The V gene is TRBV2, the J gene TRBJ2-1; D perhaps matches TRBD1 (5 bases). The CDR3 runs to 13 residues. V was shortened by 3 bases and J by 10 bases, with 13 bases between the two germline ends. CDR1 is SNHLY and CDR2 is FYNNEI in the germline V gene. The CDR3 DNA is TGTGCCAGCAGTGATGAAGGGGTCACCGAGCAGTTCTTC. Translated: CASSDEGVTEQFF.

This clone was seen a handful of times. This chain links TRBV4-1 with TRBJ1-1; D might be TRBD1 (6 bases). The CDR3 sequence is 15 residues long. V was clipped by 0 bases and J by 3 bases, with 11 bases between them. The V gene's germline CDR1 is MGHRA and CDR2 YSYEKL. CDR3 amino acids: CASSQDGRGDTEAFF. CDR3 DNA: TGCGCCAGCAGCCAAGATGGCAGGGGCGACACTGAAGCTTTCTTT.

This clone appeared once. The rearrangement uses TRBV7-3 and TRBJ1-6; the match to TRBD1 covers 7 bases. Germline CDR1 is SGHTA and CDR2 is FQGTGA. V lost 3 bases and J lost 5; bases outside the gene matches: 1. The CDR3 runs 14 residues. CDR3 sequence: CASSFGTDNSPLHF. The CDR3 region has the DNA TGTGCCAGCAGCTTCGGGACAGATAATTCACCCCTCCACTTT.

The gene calls are TRBV7-2 and TRBJ2-7; TRBD1 matches 7 bases. The CDR3 contains 15 residues. Trimming removed 4 bases from V and 1 base from J; junction bases left unmatched: 7. Germline CDR1 is SGHTA and CDR2 is FQGNSA. CDR3 nucleotides: TGTGCCAGCAGCTCCCAACAGGGGCAGTCCTACGAGCAGTACTTC. Translation gives CASSSQQGQSYEQYF.

The gene calls are TRBV10-3 and TRBJ2-1; TRBD2 agrees at 11 bases. CDR1 is ENHRY, CDR2 SYGVKD, per germline. V dropped 10 bases and J dropped 5; count of bases not matched to a gene: 7. There are 14 residues in the CDR3. This CDR3 is CATRGSGGDNEQFF. The CDR3 bases are TGTGCCACCCGGGGTAGCGGGGGGGACAATGAGCAGTTCTTC.

This chain joins TRBV27 and TRBJ1-1, with D perhaps matching TRBD1 (5 bases). This CDR3 is built from 14 residues. V was trimmed by 5 bases and J by 5 bases, leaving 15 bases between them. Germline V gives CDR1 MNHEY, CDR2 SMNVEV (reference sequence). Here the CDR3 reads CASSEGEIGTEAFF. DNA for the CDR3: TGTGCCAGCAGTGAAGGGGAAATTGGGACTGAAGCTTTCTTT.

This sequence joins TRBV7-6 and TRBJ1-5, with D perhaps TRBD1 (6 bases). In germline, CDR1 is SGHVS, CDR2 FNYEAQ. The CDR3 totals 17 residues. V was cut by 2 bases and J by 2 bases, with 16 bases left in between. Here the CDR3 DNA reads TGTGCCAGCAGCTTAAGAGACAGGAAGGTTGGCAATCAGCCCCAGCATTTT. Translating it yields CASSLRDRKVGNQPQHF.

This clone was detected only a few times. This chain links TRBV6-5 with TRBJ1-1, with TRBD1 matching over 8 bases. This CDR3 spans 13 amino acids. Germline CDR1 MNHEY, CDR2 SVGAGI. V shed 6 bases, J shed 10 bases, and the junction held 10 bases outside the gene matches. In DNA form, the CDR3 reads TGTGCCAGCAGGATGACAGACAGGGGAGTAGCTTTCTTT. Its protein product is CASRMTDRGVAFF.

The V and J genes are TRBV13 and TRBJ2-1, with 12 bases fitting TRBD2. The V segment lost 4 bases and the J segment 1 base; nucleotides outside the gene matches: 2. There are 16 residues in the CDR3. CDR1 is PRHDT, CDR2 FYEKMQ, per germline (reference sequence). The DNA of the CDR3 is TGTGCCAGCAGCTCCGGGACTAGCGGGTCCTACAATGAGCAGTTCTTC. Translated, it gives CASSSGTSGSYNEQFF.

The CDR3 sequence: CASSLRSTTEAFF. DNA of the CDR3: TGTGCCAGCAGTTTGAGGAGCACTACGGAAGCTTTCTTT. This rearrangement joins TRBV28 to TRBJ1-1, with D unresolved. This CDR3 contains 13 residues. Deletions cut 3 bases from V and 8 bases from J, with 13 bases between. CDR1 MDHEN and CDR2 SYDVKM come from the germline V gene.

A note on this clone: An end of the junction differs from the germline gene, which may be a read error. This sequence joins TRBV10-3 and TRBJ2-7, with D perhaps matching TRBD2 (6 bases). CDR1 is ENHRY and CDR2 is SYGVKD in the germline V gene. CDR3 length: 11 amino acids. The CDR3 DNA reads TGTGCCATCAGGGACGGGAGCGAGCTCCTCTTC. Translation gives CAIRDGSELLF.